This T cell receptor (beta chain) was captured in a study of memory CD4+ T cells and cytomegalovirus serostatus. The sort gate was single viable CD3+CD4+CD8-CD45RO+ cells for memory CD4+ T cells. With respect to this clone: Its antigen is unknown.

This table comes from immunoSEQ multiplex PCR, and its TCRdb copy is limited to in-frame clones, with some not included. The sample includes some 41,000 clones, about 76% of them seen just once. The V end lost 6 bases, the J end lost 9 bases, and 15 bases lay between the germline ends. CDR3 size: 13 residues. From germline, CDR1 is SGHTA and CDR2 FQGNSA. Study conclusions and caveats: CD4+ memory repertoires contained about 40% of the roughly 160 reported CMV TCRbeta sequences.

The V gene is TRBV7-2, the J gene TRBJ2-1; D is possibly TRBD1 (6 bases). This TCR was sampled from an adult in good health and CMV-seronegative. The sequenced sample consisted of memory CD4+ T cells from blood. DNA for the CDR3: TGTGCCAGCAGTTCACTACAGGGCTCTGAGCAGTTCTTC. Its protein is CASSSLQGSEQFF.